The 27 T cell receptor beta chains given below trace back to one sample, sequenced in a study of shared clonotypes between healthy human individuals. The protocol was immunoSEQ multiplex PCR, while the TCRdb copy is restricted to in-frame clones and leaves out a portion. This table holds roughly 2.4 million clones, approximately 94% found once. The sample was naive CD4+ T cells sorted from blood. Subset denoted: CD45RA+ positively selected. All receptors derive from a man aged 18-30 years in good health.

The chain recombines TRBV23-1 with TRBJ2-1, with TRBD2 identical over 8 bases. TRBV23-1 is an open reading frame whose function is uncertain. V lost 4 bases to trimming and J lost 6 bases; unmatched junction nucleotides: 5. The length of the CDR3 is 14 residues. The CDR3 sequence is CASSPREGLNEQFF. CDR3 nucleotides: TGCGCCAGCAGTCCCCGGGAGGGCCTCAATGAGCAGTTCTTC.

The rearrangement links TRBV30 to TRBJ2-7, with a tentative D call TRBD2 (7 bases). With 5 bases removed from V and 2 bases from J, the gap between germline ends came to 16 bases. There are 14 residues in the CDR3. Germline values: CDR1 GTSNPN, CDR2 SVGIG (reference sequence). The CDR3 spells CAWGGLGGPYEQYF. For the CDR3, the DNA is TGTGCCTGGGGCGGACTAGGGGGGCCCTACGAGCAGTACTTC.

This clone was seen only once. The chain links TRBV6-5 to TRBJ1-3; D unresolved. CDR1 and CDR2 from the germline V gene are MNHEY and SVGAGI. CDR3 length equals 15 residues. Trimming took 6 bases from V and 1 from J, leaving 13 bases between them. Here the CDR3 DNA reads TGTGCCAGCAGCCGAAGGCCGAAGTCTGGAAACACCATATATTTT. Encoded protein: CASSRRPKSGNTIYF.

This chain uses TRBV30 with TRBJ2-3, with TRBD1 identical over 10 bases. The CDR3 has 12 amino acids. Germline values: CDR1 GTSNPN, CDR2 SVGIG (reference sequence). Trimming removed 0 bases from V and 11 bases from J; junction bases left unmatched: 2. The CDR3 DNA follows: TGTGCCTGGAGTGTACGGACAGGGGGGCAGTATTTT. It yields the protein CAWSVRTGGQYF.

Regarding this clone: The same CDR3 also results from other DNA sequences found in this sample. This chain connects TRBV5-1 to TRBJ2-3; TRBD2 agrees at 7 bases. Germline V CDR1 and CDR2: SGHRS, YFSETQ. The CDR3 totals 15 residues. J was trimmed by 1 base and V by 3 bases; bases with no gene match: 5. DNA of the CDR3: TGCGCCAGCAGCTCCGGTACTAGCGGCACAGATACGCAGTATTTT. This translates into CASSSGTSGTDTQYF.

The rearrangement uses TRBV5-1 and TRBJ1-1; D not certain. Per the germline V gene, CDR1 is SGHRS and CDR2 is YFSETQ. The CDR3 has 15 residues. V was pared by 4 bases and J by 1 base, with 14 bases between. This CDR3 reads CASSPTEATNTEAFF. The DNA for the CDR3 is TGCGCCAGCAGCCCTACTGAGGCAACGAACACTGAAGCTTTCTTT.

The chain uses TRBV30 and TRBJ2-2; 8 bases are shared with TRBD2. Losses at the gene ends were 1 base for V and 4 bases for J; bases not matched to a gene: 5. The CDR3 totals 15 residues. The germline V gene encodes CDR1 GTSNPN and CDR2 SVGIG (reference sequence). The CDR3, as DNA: TGTGCCTGGAGTGGGGCGGCGGGAGGCACCGGGGAGCTGTTTTTT. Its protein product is CAWSGAAGGTGELFF.

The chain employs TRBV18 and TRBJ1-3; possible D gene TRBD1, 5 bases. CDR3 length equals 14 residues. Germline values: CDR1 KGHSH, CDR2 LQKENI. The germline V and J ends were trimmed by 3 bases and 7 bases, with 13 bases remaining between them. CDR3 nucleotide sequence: TGTGCCAGCTCACCGACCGGGGGGTCGAACACCATATATTTT. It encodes CASSPTGGSNTIYF. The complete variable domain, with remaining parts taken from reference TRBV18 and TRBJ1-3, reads NAGVMQNPRHLVRRRGQEARLRCSPMKGHSHVYWYRQLPEEGLKFMVYLQKENIIDESGMPKERFSAEFPKEGPSILRIQQVVRGDSAAYFCASSPTGGSNTIYFGEGSWLTVV.

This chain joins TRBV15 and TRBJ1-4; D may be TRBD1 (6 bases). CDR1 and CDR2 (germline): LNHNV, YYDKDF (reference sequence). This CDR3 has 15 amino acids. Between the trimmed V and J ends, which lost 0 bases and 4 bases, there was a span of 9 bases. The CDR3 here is CATSRERGNNEKLFF. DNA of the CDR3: TGTGCCACCAGCAGAGAAAGGGGGAATAATGAAAAACTGTTTTTT.

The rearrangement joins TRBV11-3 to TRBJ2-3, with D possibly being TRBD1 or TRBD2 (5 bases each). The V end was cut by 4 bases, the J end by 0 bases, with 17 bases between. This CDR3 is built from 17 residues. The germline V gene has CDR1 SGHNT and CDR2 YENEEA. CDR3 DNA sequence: TGTGCCAGCAGCTCCGGGCGCAGGGACCCCAGCACAGATACGCAGTATTTT. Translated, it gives CASSSGRRDPSTDTQYF.

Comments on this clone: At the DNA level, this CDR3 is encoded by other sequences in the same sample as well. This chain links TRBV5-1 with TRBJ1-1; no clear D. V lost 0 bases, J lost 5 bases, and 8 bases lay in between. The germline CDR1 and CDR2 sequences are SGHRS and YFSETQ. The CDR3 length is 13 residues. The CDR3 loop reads CASSLEGGTEAFF. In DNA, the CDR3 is TGCGCCAGCAGCTTGGAAGGCGGAACTGAAGCTTTCTTT. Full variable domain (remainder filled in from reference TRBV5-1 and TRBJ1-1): KAGVTQTPRYLIKTRGQQVTLSCSPISGHRSVSWYQQTPGQGLQFLFEYFSETQRNKGNFPGRFSGRQFSNSRSEMNVSTLELGDSALYLCASSLEGGTEAFFGQGTRLTVV.

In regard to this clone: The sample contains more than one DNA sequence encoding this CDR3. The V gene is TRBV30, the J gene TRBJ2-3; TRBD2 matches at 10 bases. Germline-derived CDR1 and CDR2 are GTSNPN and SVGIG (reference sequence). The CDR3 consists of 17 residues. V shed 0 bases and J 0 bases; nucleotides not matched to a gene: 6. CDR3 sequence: CAWSVRRTSGSTDTQYF. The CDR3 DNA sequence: TGTGCCTGGAGTGTACGTCGGACTAGCGGTAGCACAGATACGCAGTATTTT.

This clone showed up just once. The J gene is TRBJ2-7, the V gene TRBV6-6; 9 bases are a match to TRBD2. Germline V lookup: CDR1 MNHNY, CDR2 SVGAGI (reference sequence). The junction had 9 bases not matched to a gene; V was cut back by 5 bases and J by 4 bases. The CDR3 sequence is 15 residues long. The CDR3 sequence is CASSGPGTSSYEQYF. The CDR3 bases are TGTGCCAGCAGTGGTCCAGGGACTAGCTCATACGAGCAGTACTTC.

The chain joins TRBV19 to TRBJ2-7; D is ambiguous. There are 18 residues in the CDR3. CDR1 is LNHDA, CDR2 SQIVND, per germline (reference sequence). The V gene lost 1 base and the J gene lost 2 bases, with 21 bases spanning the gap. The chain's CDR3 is CASSIGVALSPRTYEQYF. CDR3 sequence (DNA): TGTGCCAGTAGTATAGGGGTCGCCCTGTCCCCCAGAACCTACGAGCAGTACTTC.

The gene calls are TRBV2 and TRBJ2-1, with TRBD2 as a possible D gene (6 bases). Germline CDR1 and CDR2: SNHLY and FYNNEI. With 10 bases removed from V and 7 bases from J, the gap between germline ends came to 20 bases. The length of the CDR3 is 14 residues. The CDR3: CANFRENGGNEQFF. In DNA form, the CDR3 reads TGTGCCAACTTTCGGGAGAACGGAGGGAATGAGCAGTTCTTC. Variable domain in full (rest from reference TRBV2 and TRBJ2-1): EPEVTQTPSHQVTQMGQEVILRCVPISNHLYFYWYRQILGQKVEFLVSFYNNEISEKSEIFDDQFSVERPDGSNFTLKIRSTKLEDSAMYFCANFRENGGNEQFFGPGTRLTVL.

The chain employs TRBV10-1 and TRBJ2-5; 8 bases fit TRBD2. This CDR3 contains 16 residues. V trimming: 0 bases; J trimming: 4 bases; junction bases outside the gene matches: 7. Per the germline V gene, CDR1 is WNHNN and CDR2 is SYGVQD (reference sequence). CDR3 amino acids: CASSESGRGDRETQYF. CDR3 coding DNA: TGCGCCAGCAGTGAGTCTGGGCGGGGGGATCGAGAGACCCAGTACTTC.

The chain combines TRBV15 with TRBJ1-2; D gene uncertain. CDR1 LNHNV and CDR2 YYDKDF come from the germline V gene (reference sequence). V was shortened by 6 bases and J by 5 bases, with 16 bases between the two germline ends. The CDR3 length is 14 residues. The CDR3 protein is CATRPGGSEYGYTF. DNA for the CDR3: TGTGCCACCAGACCCGGAGGGTCGGAGTATGGCTACACCTTC.

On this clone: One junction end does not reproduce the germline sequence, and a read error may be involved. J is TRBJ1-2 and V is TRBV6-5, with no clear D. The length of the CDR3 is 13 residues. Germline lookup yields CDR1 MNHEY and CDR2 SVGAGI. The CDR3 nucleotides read TGTGCCAGCAGTTACTCCGCCCCAAAGGGAATGGCCTTC. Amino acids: CASSYSAPKGMAF.

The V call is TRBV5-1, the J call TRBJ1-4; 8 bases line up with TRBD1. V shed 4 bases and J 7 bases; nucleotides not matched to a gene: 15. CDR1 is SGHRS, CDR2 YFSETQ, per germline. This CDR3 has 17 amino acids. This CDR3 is CASSLPTGTGGGEKLFF. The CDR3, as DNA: TGCGCCAGCAGCCTTCCAACCGGTACAGGGGGAGGTGAAAAACTGTTTTTT.

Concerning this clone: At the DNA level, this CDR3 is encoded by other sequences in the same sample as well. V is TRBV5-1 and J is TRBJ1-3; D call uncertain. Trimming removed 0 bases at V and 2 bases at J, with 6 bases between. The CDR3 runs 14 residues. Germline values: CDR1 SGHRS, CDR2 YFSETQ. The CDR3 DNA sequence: TGCGCCAGCAGCTTGGAGGGAACTGGAAACACCATATATTTT. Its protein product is CASSLEGTGNTIYF.

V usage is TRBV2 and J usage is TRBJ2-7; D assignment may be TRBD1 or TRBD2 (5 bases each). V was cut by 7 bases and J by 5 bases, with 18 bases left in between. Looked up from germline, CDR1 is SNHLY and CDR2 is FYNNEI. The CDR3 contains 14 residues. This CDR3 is CASKPRESWDEQYF. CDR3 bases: TGTGCCAGCAAGCCCAGGGAGAGTTGGGACGAGCAGTACTTC.

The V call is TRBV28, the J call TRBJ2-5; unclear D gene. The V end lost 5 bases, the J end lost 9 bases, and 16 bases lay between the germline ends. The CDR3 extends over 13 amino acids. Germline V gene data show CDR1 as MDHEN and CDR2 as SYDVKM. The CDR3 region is CASSNSWVTAQYF. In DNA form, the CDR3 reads TGTGCCAGCAGTAACAGCTGGGTGACGGCCCAGTACTTC.

The CDR3 coding sequence is TGTGCCAGCAGCTTGACGGGGGCCTGGGATACGCAGTATTTT. Encoded protein: CASSLTGAWDTQYF. The chain has TRBV11-2 and TRBJ2-3; D possibly uses TRBD1 or TRBD2 (6 bases each). V gave up 3 bases and J gave up 6 bases, with 13 bases separating them. In germline, CDR1 is SGHAT, CDR2 FQNNGV. The CDR3 consists of 14 residues.

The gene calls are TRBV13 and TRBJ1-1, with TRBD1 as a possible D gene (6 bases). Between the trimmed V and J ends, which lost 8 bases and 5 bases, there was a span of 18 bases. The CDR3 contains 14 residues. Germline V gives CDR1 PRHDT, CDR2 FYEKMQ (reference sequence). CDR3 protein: CASAQGPPGTEAFF. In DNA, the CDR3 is TGTGCCAGCGCCCAGGGGCCACCGGGAACTGAAGCTTTCTTT.

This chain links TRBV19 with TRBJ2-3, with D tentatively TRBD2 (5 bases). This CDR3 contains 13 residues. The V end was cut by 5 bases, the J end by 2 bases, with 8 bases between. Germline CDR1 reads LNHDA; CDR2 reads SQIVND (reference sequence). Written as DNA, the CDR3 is TGTGCCAGTAGTGGACTGGACACAGATACGCAGTATTTT. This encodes CASSGLDTDTQYF.

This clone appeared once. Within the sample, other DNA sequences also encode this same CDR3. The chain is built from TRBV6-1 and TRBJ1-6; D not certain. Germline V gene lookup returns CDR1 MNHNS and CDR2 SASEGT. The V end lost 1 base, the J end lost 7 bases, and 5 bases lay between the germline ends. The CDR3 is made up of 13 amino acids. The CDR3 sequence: CASSEGPNSPLHF. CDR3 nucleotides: TGTGCCAGCAGTGAAGGGCCCAATTCACCCCTCCACTTT.

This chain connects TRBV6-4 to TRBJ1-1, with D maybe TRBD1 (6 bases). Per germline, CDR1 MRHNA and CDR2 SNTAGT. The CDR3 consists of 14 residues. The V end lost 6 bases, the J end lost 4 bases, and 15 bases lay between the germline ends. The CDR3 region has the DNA TGTGCCAGCAGCGAACAGGGAGATGCCACTGAAGCTTTCTTT. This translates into CASSEQGDATEAFF.